This TCR beta chain was identified in a study of vaccination effects on CD4 cells after COVID-19. Germline values: CDR1 SGHTA, CDR2 FQGTGA. There are 14 residues in the CDR3. The V and J ends lost 4 bases and 6 bases respectively, with 14 bases between them. Antigen-specific CD4+ T cell clonotypes were called by their expansion after viral peptide-pool culture in ViraFEST. Following an approximately eleven-day culture, CD4+ T cells were purified. None of these healthy vaccinees had been infected with SARS-CoV-2 before vaccination. Cultures of 2 million or so PBMC per well contained 8 to 10 IU/ml IL-2 plus 10 ug/ml peptides. The method was immunoSEQ multiplex PCR; TCRdb's version includes in-frame clones alone and lacks a portion of them. The sample comprises fewer than 65,000 clones, less than 80% of which are singletons, and roughly 4% rests with the top ten. This clone was counted only a few times. The antigen is not known.

Sequences were derived from CD4+ T cells from PBMCs cultured with HCoV-OC43 spike peptides, sampled before COVID-19 vaccination. The subset: HCoV-OC43 spike overlapping peptide pool stimulation. The V gene is TRBV7-3, the J gene TRBJ2-3; possible D gene TRBD1, 6 bases. The receptor was derived from a human donor who received a COVID-19 vaccine. In nucleotides, the CDR3 is TGTGCCAGCAGCTCCCCAGGGGTGTGGGATACGCAGTATTTT. It yields the protein CASSSPGVWDTQYF.